A single sample gave rise to the 22 T cell receptor beta chains below, sequenced in a study of cytomegalovirus exposure and HLA in healthy donors. PCR used 60 Vbeta primers and 13 Jbeta primers. Produced via immunoSEQ multiplex PCR; TCRdb's table is partial and in-frame only. The sample gives 90,000 to 120,000 clones, 70% to 85% of which show up once; around 3.1% is in the top ten. The specimen sequenced was PBMCs. Receptor source: a woman between 35 and 50 years old in good health and CMV-seronegative.

This chain joins TRBV10-3 and TRBJ1-2, with 7 positions matching TRBD1. Germline lookup yields CDR1 ENHRY and CDR2 SYGVKD. V shed 11 bases and J 2 bases; nucleotides not matched to a gene: 5. The CDR3 is 12 amino acids. The CDR3 loop is CAAARGNYGYTF. CDR3 bases: TGTGCCGCCGCCAGGGGGAACTATGGCTACACCTTC.

This chain joins TRBV2 and TRBJ2-7; TRBD1 matches 11 bases. The germline V gene has CDR1 SNHLY and CDR2 FYNNEI. The V and J ends lost 5 bases and 4 bases, in that order; junction bases with no gene match: 7. The CDR3 runs 15 residues. In DNA form, the CDR3 reads TGTGCCAGCAGTTCCCAAGGGACAGGGGGATACGAGCAGTACTTC. Protein product: CASSSQGTGGYEQYF.

This clone was detected only a few times. The V gene is TRBV28, the J gene TRBJ1-5; possible D gene TRBD1, 5 bases. CDR1 is MDHEN and CDR2 is SYDVKM in the germline V gene. Trimming removed 3 bases at V and 4 bases at J, with 13 bases between. This CDR3 is built from 15 residues. The CDR3 bases are TGTGCCAGCAGTTTCGCCGACAGCTGGAATCAGCCCCAGCATTTT. It specifies CASSFADSWNQPQHF.

The V and J genes are TRBV10-3 and TRBJ2-2; weak D call: TRBD2 (6 bases). CDR3 size: 16 residues. Trimming removed 4 bases at V and 0 bases at J, with 12 bases between. CDR1 and CDR2 (germline): ENHRY, SYGVKD. The CDR3 region is CAISAIADANTGELFF. DNA of the CDR3: TGTGCCATCAGTGCAATAGCGGACGCGAACACCGGGGAGCTGTTTTTT.

This chain connects TRBV28 to TRBJ1-3; tentatively, D is TRBD1 (5 bases). The CDR3 sequence is 16 residues long. Trimming removed 7 bases from V and 0 bases from J, with 16 bases in between. Germline assignment: CDR1 MDHEN and CDR2 SYDVKM. CDR3: CASTLGGANSGNTIYF. The CDR3 nucleotides read TGTGCCAGCACCCTCGGAGGGGCGAACTCTGGAAACACCATATATTTT.

The V and J genes are TRBV5-1 and TRBJ2-1; the match to TRBD2 covers 10 bases. The CDR3 has 19 amino acids. V shed 0 bases, J shed 6 bases, and the junction held 15 bases outside the gene matches. CDR1 is SGHRS and CDR2 is YFSETQ in the germline V gene. The CDR3 nucleotides read TGCGCCAGCAGCTTGGAGCGACTAGCGGGTCTATCGCGGGGCAATGAGCAGTTCTTC. Protein product: CASSLERLAGLSRGNEQFF.

The CDR3 bases are TGTGCCAGCAGCTTGACAGCCGAGTCCTACAATGAGCAGTTCTTC. It translates to CASSLTAESYNEQFF. The chain has TRBV6-5 and TRBJ2-1; possibly TRBD1 for D (5 bases). Trimming removed 6 bases at V and 1 base at J, with 13 bases between. The CDR3 is made up of 15 amino acids. The germline V gene has CDR1 MNHEY and CDR2 SVGAGI.

The chain combines TRBV5-1 with TRBJ2-5; tentatively, D is TRBD2 (6 bases). The CDR3 sequence is 14 residues long. Germline assignment: CDR1 SGHRS and CDR2 YFSETQ. V lost 0 bases and J lost 1, with 7 bases in between. CDR3 region: CASSLAGSQETQYF. In nucleotides, the CDR3 is TGCGCCAGCAGCTTGGCCGGGAGCCAAGAGACCCAGTACTTC.

This clone was seen a few times. V and J are TRBV6-5 and TRBJ2-3; 9 bases line up with TRBD1. CDR1 MNHEY and CDR2 SVGAGI come from the germline V gene. The ends lost 6 bases at V and 7 bases at J; junction bases unmatched: 5. This CDR3 spans 13 amino acids. CDR3 sequence: CASRTGQGHTQYF. In DNA, the CDR3 is TGTGCCAGCAGAACGGGACAGGGTCATACGCAGTATTTT.

The CDR3 nucleotides are TGTGCCAGCAGTGAAGCCCTAGCGGGGGGCACAGATACGCAGTATTTT. It codes for CASSEALAGGTDTQYF. This chain connects TRBV6-1 to TRBJ2-3, with TRBD2 identical over 10 bases. V dropped 0 bases and J dropped 1; count of bases not matched to a gene: 1. Germline V gene sequence: CDR1 MNHNS, CDR2 SASEGT. The CDR3 consists of 16 residues.

With respect to this clone: A junction boundary mismatches the germline segment, possibly from a read error. The rearrangement joins TRBV4-1 to TRBJ1-4; 9 bases match TRBD1. CDR1 and CDR2 from the germline V gene are MGHRA and YSYEKL. The CDR3 length is 17 residues. The DNA of the CDR3 is TGCGCCAGCAGGCAAGGGAACAGGGGGCATGGTAATGAAAAACTGTTTTTT. The encoded protein is CASRQGNRGHGNEKLFF.

This clone was seen a few times. The chain has TRBV27 and TRBJ1-6; TRBD1 might be the D (6 bases). CDR1 and CDR2 from the germline V gene are MNHEY and SMNVEV (reference sequence). Trimming left V 7 bases short and J 2 bases short, with 15 bases between. The CDR3 contains 16 residues. In DNA form, the CDR3 reads TGTGCCAGCACCCTACAGGGAGGGGCCTATAATTCACCCCTCCACTTT. Protein: CASTLQGGAYNSPLHF.

The chain recombines TRBV29-1 with TRBJ1-1; 7 positions agree with TRBD1. This CDR3 region has 12 residues. Losses at the gene ends were 6 bases for V and 4 bases for J; bases not matched to a gene: 5. The germline gives CDR1 SQVTM, CDR2 ANQGSEA. The CDR3 sequence: CSVGDRATEAFF. CDR3 in DNA: TGCAGCGTGGGAGACAGGGCCACTGAAGCTTTCTTT.

This clone was picked up a small number of times. The J gene is TRBJ2-7, the V gene TRBV4-3, with 8 bases that match TRBD1. In germline, CDR1 is LGHNA, CDR2 YSLEER. V lost 0 bases to trimming and J lost 3 bases; unmatched junction nucleotides: 1. The CDR3 runs 14 residues. The CDR3 sequence is CASSQETGVYEQYF. The CDR3, as DNA: TGCGCCAGCAGCCAAGAGACAGGGGTCTACGAGCAGTACTTC.

To note about this clone: Within the sample, other DNA sequences also encode this same CDR3. The J gene is TRBJ1-2, the V gene TRBV9; 7 bases are shared with TRBD1. The CDR3 runs to 16 residues. The germline gives CDR1 SGDLS, CDR2 YYNGEE. V dropped 4 bases and J dropped 4; count of bases not matched to a gene: 13. The CDR3 sequence: CASSPRNRGPAYGYTF. The CDR3 region has the DNA TGTGCCAGCAGCCCTCGTAACAGGGGCCCCGCCTATGGCTACACCTTC.

This clone was observed a few times. The chain is built from TRBV4-3 and TRBJ1-1; D not resolved. This CDR3 contains 15 residues. Deletions cut 1 base from V and 8 bases from J, with 17 bases between. Germline CDR1 is LGHNA and CDR2 is YSLEER. Here the CDR3 DNA reads TGCGCCAGCAGCCAAGGTCCGTGGGAGCTATCGGAAGCTTTCTTT. Protein: CASSQGPWELSEAFF.

V gene TRBV18 combines with J gene TRBJ2-7, with TRBD1 identical over 11 bases. V shed 3 bases and J 4 bases; nucleotides not matched to a gene: 2. This CDR3 spans 14 amino acids. Looked up from germline, CDR1 is KGHSH and CDR2 is LQKENI. Here the CDR3 DNA reads TGTGCCAGCTCACCGGGGACAGGGGGGTACGAGCAGTACTTC. Encoded protein: CASSPGTGGYEQYF.

Written as DNA, the CDR3 is TGTGCCAGCAGCCCAGGGCGAGGAAACACCATATATTTT. This translates into CASSPGRGNTIYF. The chain has TRBV27 and TRBJ1-3, with D tentatively TRBD1 (5 bases). V shed 6 bases and J shed 4 bases, with 10 bases lying between them. The CDR3 is made up of 13 amino acids. The germline CDR1 and CDR2 sequences are MNHEY and SMNVEV (reference sequence).

The V and J genes are TRBV28 and TRBJ1-2, with D maybe TRBD1 (6 bases). The CDR3 length is 13 residues. V lost 4 bases and J lost 4, with 10 bases in between. Germline V CDR1 and CDR2: MDHEN, SYDVKM. In DNA form, the CDR3 reads TGTGCCAGCAGTTCCACAGGGTTCTATGGCTACACCTTC. This gives the protein CASSSTGFYGYTF.

The rearrangement links TRBV27 to TRBJ1-5, with D possibly TRBD1 on 6 matching bases. The CDR3 spans 15 residues. Germline V gene data show CDR1 as MNHEY and CDR2 as SMNVEV (reference sequence). Trimming shortened V by 4 bases and J by 4 bases, and 14 bases separated the two germline ends. The CDR3 nucleotides are TGTGCCAGCAGTTCCCGCCGGGACACAAATCAGCCCCAGCATTTT. Residues: CASSSRRDTNQPQHF.

V gene TRBV11-2 combines with J gene TRBJ1-1; 7 nucleotides match TRBD1. Trimming cost V 5 bases and J 3 bases; bases outside gene matches: 6. CDR1 is SGHAT and CDR2 is FQNNGV in the germline V gene. The CDR3 loop spans 14 amino acids. CDR3 loop: CASSPNTGDTEAFF. CDR3 nucleotide sequence: TGTGCCAGCAGCCCAAATACAGGGGACACTGAAGCTTTCTTT.

This sequence joins TRBV7-2 and TRBJ1-4; D is possibly TRBD1 (5 bases). This CDR3 spans 12 amino acids. The germline gives CDR1 SGHTA, CDR2 FQGNSA. With 6 bases removed from V and 7 bases from J, the gap between germline ends came to 9 bases. CDR3 in amino acids: CASRGVGEKLFF. CDR3 DNA: TGTGCCAGCAGAGGGGTGGGTGAAAAACTGTTTTTT.